Listed below are T cell receptor beta chains from one sample, sequenced in a study of blood T cell repertoires in COVID-19. Data came from immunoSEQ multiplex PCR; TCRdb stores just in-frame clones and leaves some out. Of 230,000 or so clones listed, roughly 90% are singletons. Sequencing was performed on PBMCs or T cells enriched from blood (not recorded which). The receptors derive from a woman aged 40 to 50 with acute COVID-19. CDR3s include the opening cysteine and the closing phenylalanine or tryptophan. The D gene is left open where the match is weak. Size tells how often a clone was seen (once, few, many) or the class of an expanded clone, and some rows leave it out.

V gene	J gene	clone size	D gene	CDR3 length	CDR3 protein	CDR3 DNA
TRBV7-9	TRBJ1-2	.	TRBD1	14	CASSSRDRGKGYTF	TGTGCCAGCAGCTCCCGGGACAGGGGGAAGGGCTACACCTTC
TRBV11-3	TRBJ2-3	.	TRBD1	13	CATQGQGSDTQYF	TGTGCCACCCAGGGACAGGGATCAGATACGCAGTATTTT
TRBV5-8	TRBJ2-7	.	.	14	CASSLIGGALEQYF	TGTGCCAGCAGCTTGATAGGGGGGGCCCTAGAGCAGTACTTC
TRBV10-1	TRBJ1-6	.	.	19	CASSVVEMGEGVGRSPLHF	TGCGCCAGCAGTGTGGTGGAAATGGGTGAGGGGGTAGGCAGGTCACCCCTCCACTTT
TRBV5-6	TRBJ2-3	.	.	13	CASSSGDALTQYF	TGTGCCAGCAGCTCGGGGGACGCTTTAACGCAGTATTTT
TRBV18	TRBJ2-2	.	TRBD1	16	CASSPPGTGGTGELFF	TGTGCCAGCTCACCACCCGGGACAGGGGGCACCGGGGAGCTGTTTTTT
TRBV6-2/TRBV6-3	TRBJ1-1	.	TRBD1	17	CASSPTLGRQGATEAFF	TGTGCCAGCAGTCCAACGTTGGGGAGACAGGGCGCGACTGAAGCTTTCTTT
TRBV3-1/TRBV3-2	TRBJ1-5	few	TRBD1	17	CASSHTIGQEGDQPQHF	TGTGCCAGCAGCCATACCATTGGACAGGAAGGGGATCAGCCCCAGCATTTT
TRBV7-2	TRBJ2-7	.	.	16	CASSLDPVKSSYEQYF	TGTGCCAGCAGCTTAGACCCGGTTAAGAGCTCCTACGAGCAGTACTTC
TRBV18	TRBJ1-2	.	TRBD1	15	CASSLTRDRGPRYTF	TGTGCCAGCTCACTCACCCGGGACAGGGGGCCTCGCTACACCTTC
TRBV7-2	TRBJ1-1	.	.	13	CASRFPGNTEAFF	TGTGCCAGCAGGTTTCCGGGGAACACTGAAGCTTTCTTT
TRBV19	TRBJ1-2	few	TRBD1	14	CASSQGQGDRIYTF	TGTGCCAGTAGTCAGGGACAGGGGGATCGAATCTACACCTTC
TRBV2	TRBJ2-3	.	.	13	CASTRQVTDTQYF	TGTGCCAGCACCCGACAGGTTACAGATACGCAGTATTTT